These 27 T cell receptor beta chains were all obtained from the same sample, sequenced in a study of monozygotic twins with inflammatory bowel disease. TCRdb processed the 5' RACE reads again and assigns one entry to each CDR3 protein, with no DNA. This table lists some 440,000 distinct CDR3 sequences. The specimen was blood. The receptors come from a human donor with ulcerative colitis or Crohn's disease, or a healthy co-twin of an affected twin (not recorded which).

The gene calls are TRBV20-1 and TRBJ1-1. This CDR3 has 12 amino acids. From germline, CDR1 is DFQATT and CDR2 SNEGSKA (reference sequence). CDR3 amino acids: CSASETNTEAFF.

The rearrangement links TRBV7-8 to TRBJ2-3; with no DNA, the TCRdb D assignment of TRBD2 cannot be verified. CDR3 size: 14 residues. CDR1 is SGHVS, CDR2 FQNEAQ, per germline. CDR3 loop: CASSFGGGVNTQYF.

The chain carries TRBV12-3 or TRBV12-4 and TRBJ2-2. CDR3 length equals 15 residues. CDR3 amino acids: CASSWWEASTGELFF.

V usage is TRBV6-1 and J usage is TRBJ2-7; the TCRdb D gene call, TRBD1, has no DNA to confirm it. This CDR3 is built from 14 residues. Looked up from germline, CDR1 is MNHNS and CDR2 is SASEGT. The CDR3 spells CASSEGGTPYEQYF.

The CDR3 sequence: CASNPPLAGGPDTQYF. The rearrangement uses TRBV28 and TRBJ2-3; TCRdb picks TRBD2, but there is no DNA to check that call. Per germline, CDR1 MDHEN and CDR2 SYDVKM. The CDR3 contains 16 residues.

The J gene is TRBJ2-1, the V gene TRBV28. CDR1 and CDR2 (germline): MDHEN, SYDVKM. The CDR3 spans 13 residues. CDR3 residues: CASSFNALNEQFF.

CDR3 region: CASSLVRAGNQPQHF. The V gene is TRBV7-2, the J gene TRBJ1-5. Germline CDR1 reads SGHTA; CDR2 reads FQGNSA. This CDR3 has 15 residues. The full variable domain, its missing parts supplied by reference TRBV7-2 and TRBJ1-5, is GAGVSQSPSNKVTEKGKDVELRCDPISGHTALYWYRQSLGQGLEFLIYFQGNSAPDKSGLPSDRFSAERTGGSVSTLTIQRTQQEDSAVYLCASSLVRAGNQPQHFGDGTRLSIL.

CDR3: CASSQALRLASTDTQYF. The chain recombines TRBV4-2 with TRBJ2-3. The CDR3 has 17 residues. Germline CDR1 is LGHNA and CDR2 is YNFKEQ.

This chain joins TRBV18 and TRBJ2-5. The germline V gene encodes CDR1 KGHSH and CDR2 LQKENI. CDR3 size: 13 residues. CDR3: CASSSQYQETQYF.

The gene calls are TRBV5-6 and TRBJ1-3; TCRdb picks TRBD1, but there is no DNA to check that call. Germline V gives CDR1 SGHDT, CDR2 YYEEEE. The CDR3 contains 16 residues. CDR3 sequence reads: CASGKGAPSSGNTIYF. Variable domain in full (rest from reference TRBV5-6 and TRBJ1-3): DAGVTQSPTHLIKTRGQQVTLRCSPKSGHDTVSWYQQALGQGPQFIFQYYEEEERQRGNFPDRFSGHQFPNYSSELNVNALLLGDSALYLCASGKGAPSSGNTIYFGEGSWLTVV.

The CDR3 loop reads CASSVPRTGQGGNQPQHF. V and J are TRBV28 and TRBJ1-5; TCRdb names TRBD1, which stays unverified in the absence of DNA. In germline, CDR1 is MDHEN, CDR2 SYDVKM. The CDR3 has 18 residues.

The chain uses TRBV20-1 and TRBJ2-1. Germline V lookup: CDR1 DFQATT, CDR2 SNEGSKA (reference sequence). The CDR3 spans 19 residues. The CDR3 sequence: CSARGQVTKAGFLYNEQFF.

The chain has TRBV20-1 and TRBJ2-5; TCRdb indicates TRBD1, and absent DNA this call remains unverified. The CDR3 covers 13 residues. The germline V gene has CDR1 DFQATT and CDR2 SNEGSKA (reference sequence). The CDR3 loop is CSARDGTGGTQYF.

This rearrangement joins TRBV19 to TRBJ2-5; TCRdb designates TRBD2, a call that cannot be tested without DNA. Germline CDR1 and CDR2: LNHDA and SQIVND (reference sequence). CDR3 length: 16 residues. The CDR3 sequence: CASSIGTSGYQGTQYF.

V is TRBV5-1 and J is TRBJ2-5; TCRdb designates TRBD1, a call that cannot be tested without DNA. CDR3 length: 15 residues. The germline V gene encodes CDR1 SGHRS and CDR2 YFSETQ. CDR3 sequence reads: CASSARGQGRETQYF. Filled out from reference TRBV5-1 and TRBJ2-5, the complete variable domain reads KAGVTQTPRYLIKTRGQQVTLSCSPISGHRSVSWYQQTPGQGLQFLFEYFSETQRNKGNFPGRFSGRQFSNSRSEMNVSTLELGDSALYLCASSARGQGRETQYFGPGTRLLVL.

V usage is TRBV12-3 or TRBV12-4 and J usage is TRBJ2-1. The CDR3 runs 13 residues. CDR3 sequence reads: CASSKATSNEQFF.

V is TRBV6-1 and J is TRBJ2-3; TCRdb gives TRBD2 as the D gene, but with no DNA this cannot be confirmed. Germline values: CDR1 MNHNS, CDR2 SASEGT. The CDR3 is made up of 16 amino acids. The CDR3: CASREGLVGRTDTQYF.

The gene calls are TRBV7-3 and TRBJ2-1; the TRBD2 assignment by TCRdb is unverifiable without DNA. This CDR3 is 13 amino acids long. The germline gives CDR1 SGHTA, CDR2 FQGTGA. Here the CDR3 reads CASSLTWSGEQFF.

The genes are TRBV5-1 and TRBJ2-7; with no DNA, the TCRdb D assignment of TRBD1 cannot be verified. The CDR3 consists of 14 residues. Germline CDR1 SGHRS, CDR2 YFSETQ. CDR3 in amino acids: CASNPGTASREQYF.

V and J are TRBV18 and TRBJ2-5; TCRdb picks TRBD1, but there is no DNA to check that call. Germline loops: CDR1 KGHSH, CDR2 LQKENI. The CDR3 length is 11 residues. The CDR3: CASSPGETQYF.

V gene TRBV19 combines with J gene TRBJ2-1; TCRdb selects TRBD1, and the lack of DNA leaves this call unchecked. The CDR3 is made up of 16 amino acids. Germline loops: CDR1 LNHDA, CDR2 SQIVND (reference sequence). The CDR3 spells CASTPSGQETYNEQFF.

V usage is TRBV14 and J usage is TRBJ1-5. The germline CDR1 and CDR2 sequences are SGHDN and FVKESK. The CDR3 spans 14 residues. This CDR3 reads CASSQDLTNQPQHF. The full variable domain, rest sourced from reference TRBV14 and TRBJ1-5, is EAGVTQFPSHSVIEKGQTVTLRCDPISGHDNLYWYRRVMGKEIKFLLHFVKESKQDESGMPNNRFLAERTGGTYSTLKVQPAELEDSGVYFCASSQDLTNQPQHFGDGTRLSIL.

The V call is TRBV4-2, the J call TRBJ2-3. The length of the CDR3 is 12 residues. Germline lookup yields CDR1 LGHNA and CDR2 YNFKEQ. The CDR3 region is CASSQDRVTQYF.

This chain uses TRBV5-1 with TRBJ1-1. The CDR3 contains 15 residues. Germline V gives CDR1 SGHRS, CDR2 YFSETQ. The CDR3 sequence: CASSLVFRGNTEAFF. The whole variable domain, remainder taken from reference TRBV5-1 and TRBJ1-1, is KAGVTQTPRYLIKTRGQQVTLSCSPISGHRSVSWYQQTPGQGLQFLFEYFSETQRNKGNFPGRFSGRQFSNSRSEMNVSTLELGDSALYLCASSLVFRGNTEAFFGQGTRLTVV.

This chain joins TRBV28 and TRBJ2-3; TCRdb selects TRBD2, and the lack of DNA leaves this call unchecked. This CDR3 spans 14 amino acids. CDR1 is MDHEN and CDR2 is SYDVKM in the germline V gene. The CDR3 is CASISIPSTDTQYF.

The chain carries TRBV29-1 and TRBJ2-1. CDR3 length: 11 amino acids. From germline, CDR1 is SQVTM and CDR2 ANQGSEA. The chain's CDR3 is CSVRDVNEQFF.

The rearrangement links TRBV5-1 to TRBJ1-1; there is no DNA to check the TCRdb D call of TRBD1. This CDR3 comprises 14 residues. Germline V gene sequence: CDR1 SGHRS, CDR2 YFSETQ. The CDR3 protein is CASSSGLGATEVFF.